This T cell receptor (beta chain) was identified in a study of T and B cells in COVID-19 patients (dated by TCRdb to about 2020). Describing the broader study: In this study, adaptive immunity was profiled in COVID-19 patients who either had active infection or had recovered, using TRB and IGH repertoire sequencing of peripheral blood. A couple of patients were included in both the recovered and active cohorts because samples were available from active disease and after recovery. A recovered cohort included more than 15 patients who provided 20 to 25 samples, and most of these patients had mild to moderate COVID-19 treated on an outpatient basis. Median age was about 32 years in the recovered cohort versus 67 years in the active-infection cohort. As many as 9 follow-up blood samples were taken per patient, and some of the samples covered different disease stages within the same individual. An age-matched reference group of 30 to 40 healthy donors negative for COVID-19 antibodies served as the comparison for repertoire analyses. Of the roughly 22 patients in the active-infection cohort, fewer than 15 were critically ill and needed mechanical ventilation or ECMO. Comorbidities linked to unfavorable COVID-19 outcome were present in nine tenths of the roughly 20 patients in the active-infection cohort. Over 7 million TCR sequences were analysed from a TCR and BCR sequence repository that comprised a few dozen patients and approximately 69 time points. General findings and caveats noted by the study authors: Few blood samples were available from mildly ill patients while symptoms were present or from severe cases at early time points. In active COVID-19, TRB repertoires were highly clonal, while at recovery, diversity and richness increased above the levels seen in healthy donors. Patients with COVID-19 were reported to show strongly skewed TRBV/TRBJ gene usage. Specific T cell subsets (CD4+/Treg/CD8+) and sorted SARS-CoV-2-responsive or tetramer+ T cells had not yet been sequenced, and these experiments were ongoing. The cohort was judged too small for assessing how HLA contributes to COVID-19 susceptibility or severity. A total of roughly 2,000 TCR clusters were exclusive to the recovered cohort, and approximately 31 of those clusters were low-pGen clusters. The reported TCR clusters were said to need prospective validation before any clinical use.

By sample share, this clonotype is medium-sized (0.01 to 0.1%). Its antigen is not yet known. A read error may account for a junction end that differs from germline. The sequencer listed for this sample is Illumina MiSeq. Multiplex PCR with BIOMED2 TRB-A/B primer pools was used to amplify the TRB rearrangements. Two consecutive PCRs added Illumina-compatible adapters and 7-nucleotide sample barcodes to the amplicons. Phusion HS II polymerase was used for all library PCRs. Amplicons were purified from gel with the NucleoSpin Gel and PCR Clean-up kit, quantified on Qubit, and pooled at 4 nM. Amplicon pool quality was checked on an Agilent 2100 Bioanalyzer before Illumina next-generation sequencing. Per the authors' processing: MiXCR 3.0.8 with the default MiXCR reference library was used to annotate TRB rearrangements. Non-productive reads and sequences with fewer than 2 reads were excluded, and each unique CDR3 nucleotide sequence counted as one clone. Clonality, diversity, richness and V-J gene usage were computed in R 3.5.1. TCR clustering by CDR3 similarity used GLIPH2, with generation probabilities calculated by OLGA. GLIPH2 clusters were kept only if they contained at least four unique TCR clonotypes found in at least three individuals. In TCRdb, the public reads were trimmed at Q25 with fastp and aligned with MiXCR, with productive beta chains retained. Each record represents a unique CDR3 protein, reported with the most common genes and DNA among its rows. These V and J calls rely on TCRdb rather than the paper's analysis. In this sample the table shows 7,000 to 9,500 distinct CDR3 sequences, 26% of which occur a single time. The ten largest clones represent around a sixth of the sample.

Genomic DNA extracted from blood, in amounts of roughly 220-550 ng, served as the starting material for amplifying TRB repertoires. The source material was blood. This receptor was identified in a human donor with active COVID-19.

The nucleotides are TGTGCCAGCAGCTCGGGGGGGGGCTCCCACGAGCAGTACTTC. Its protein is CASSSGGGSHEQYF. The chain uses TRBV13 and TRBJ2-7; TRBD2 fits 8 bases in the junction. CDR1 and CDR2 are read off the germline V gene (reference sequence) as PRHDT and FYEKMQ. Spanning cysteine to phenylalanine, the CDR3 consists of 14 amino acids. Only the CDR3 portion is preserved as DNA: 42 bases, with reading frame beginning at the first base.